Shown below are 15 T cell receptor beta chains from a single sample sequenced in a study of blood T cells in healthy people across ages. Together with a sample-barcoded 5' primer, a J-beta primer mix was included in a second PCR lasting about 6 to 11 cycles. From the 5' RACE reads, TCRdb called clonotypes with MiXCR, one entry per CDR3 protein. The sample lists about 930,000 distinct CDR3 sequences, under 35% occurring once. These data also formed part of another study, on T cells of mothers and their children.

Sequenced: blood. These receptors were taken from a woman aged 40-49 years in good health.

This clonotype has at least ten counts. The chain carries TRBV29-1 and TRBJ1-2, with unresolved D. This CDR3 region has 13 residues. Germline V gives CDR1 SQVTM, CDR2 ANQGSEA. V was cut by 0 bases and J by 2 bases, with 7 bases left in between. CDR3 sequence reads: CSVEDTENYGYTF. The CDR3 nucleotides read TGCAGCGTTGAAGATACAGAGAACTATGGCTACACCTTC.

This clonotype appeared a few times. The chain carries TRBV5-1 and TRBJ1-1; D is possibly TRBD1 (5 bases). CDR1 SGHRS and CDR2 YFSETQ come from the germline V gene. CDR3 length equals 14 residues. Trimming stripped 4 bases from V and 7 bases from J, with 17 bases between. The CDR3 DNA is TGCGCCAGCAGCGGTTACACTCCGGGGGGTGAAGCTTTCTTT. This sequence encodes CASSGYTPGGEAFF.

In regard to this clonotype: The junction differs from germline at one of its ends, possibly a read error. The chain recombines TRBV7-2 with TRBJ2-7; D tentatively reads TRBD1 or TRBD2 (5 bases each). The V gene's germline CDR1 is SGHTA and CDR2 FQGNSA. The CDR3 sequence is 16 residues long. The CDR3: CASSSFPGRGVYEQYF. DNA for the CDR3: TGTGCCAGTAGCTCATTCCCGGGACGGGGAGTCTACGAGCAGTACTTC.

The J gene is TRBJ2-7, the V gene TRBV15; D may correspond to TRBD1 or TRBD2 (5 bases each). V gave up 6 bases and J gave up 1 base, with 10 bases separating them. Germline CDR1 LNHNV, CDR2 YYDKDF (reference sequence). CDR3 size: 13 residues. CDR3: CATRSGSSYEQYF. In DNA, the CDR3 is TGTGCCACCAGGTCAGGGAGTTCCTACGAGCAGTACTTC.

This clonotype was found a few times. V and J are TRBV20-1 and TRBJ2-3, with 7 bases matching TRBD1. The CDR3 loop spans 14 amino acids. From germline, CDR1 is DFQATT and CDR2 SNEGSKA (reference sequence). Trimming took 7 bases from V and 1 from J; bases not matched to a gene: 8. The chain's CDR3 is CSGGQERRTDTQYF. The CDR3 nucleotides read TGCAGTGGTGGACAGGAACGTCGCACAGATACGCAGTATTTT.

This chain joins TRBV6-2 or TRBV6-3 and TRBJ1-4; TRBD1 might be the D (6 bases). Trimming shortened V by 8 bases and J by 6 bases, and 13 bases separated the two germline ends. Looked up from germline, CDR1 is MNHEY and CDR2 is SVGEGT. The CDR3 is made up of 13 amino acids. CDR3 in DNA: TGTGCCAGCGCGGACAGAACGGATGAAAAACTGTTTTTT. Translating gives CASADRTDEKLFF.

Remarks on this clonotype: This sequence may be a read error, since a much larger clone differs from it by one base. This CDR3 fails to terminate in the conserved phenylalanine or tryptophan, so it likely reflects a read error. The chain combines TRBV5-1 with TRBJ2-1; TRBD2 agrees at 14 bases. V shed 3 bases, J shed 8 bases, and the junction held 7 bases outside the gene matches. This CDR3 is 16 amino acids long. Germline values: CDR1 SGHRS, CDR2 YFSETQ. DNA of the CDR3: TGCGCCAGCAGCTCGGGACTAGCGGGGGCGATAGATGAGCAGTTCCTC. As protein: CASSSGLAGAIDEQFL.

This clonotype was detected only a few times. The CDR3 sequence is CASPSEGGLAGESSYNEQFF. The CDR3 nucleotides read TGTGCCAGCCCTAGCGAGGGGGGACTAGCGGGGGAGAGCTCCTACAATGAGCAGTTCTTC. The V call is TRBV7-4, the J call TRBJ2-1, with 14 bases aligning to TRBD2. Germline CDR1 is SGHVT and CDR2 is SQSDAQ. After removal of 8 bases from V and 0 bases from J, the junction contained 15 bases not matched to a gene. The CDR3 is made up of 20 amino acids.

The chain carries TRBV25-1 and TRBJ1-2; D call uncertain. CDR1 is MGHDK, CDR2 SYGVNS, per germline. This CDR3 comprises 13 residues. The V gene lost 1 base and the J gene lost 7 bases, with 10 bases spanning the gap. For the CDR3, the DNA is TGTGCCAGCAGTGAATCAGCACAGCGTGGCTACACCTTC. Translated: CASSESAQRGYTF.

To note about this clonotype: The germline gene is not matched at one end of the junction; a read error may be the cause. The V and J genes are TRBV20-1 and TRBJ1-1; D is perhaps TRBD1 (5 bases). The CDR3 consists of 13 residues. Germline lookup yields CDR1 DFQATT and CDR2 SNEGSKA (reference sequence). The CDR3: CGARSGRDTEAFF. As DNA, the CDR3 is TGCGGTGCTAGATCCGGCAGGGACACTGAAGCTTTCTTT.

V usage is TRBV20-1 and J usage is TRBJ2-7; perhaps TRBD2 as D (5 bases). V gave up 6 bases and J gave up 1 base, with 19 bases separating them. Per germline, CDR1 DFQATT and CDR2 SNEGSKA (reference sequence). CDR3 length: 15 amino acids. CDR3 loop: CSARSRRTASYEQYF. The CDR3 nucleotides are TGCAGTGCCCGAAGCCGACGGACTGCTTCCTACGAGCAGTACTTC.

This chain uses TRBV21-1 with TRBJ2-7; the table gives TRBD2 as D, unverified against the DNA. TRBV21-1 is a documented pseudogene. The CDR3 has 15 amino acids. This CDR3 is CVSRTGLAVLYEQYF. The DNA of the CDR3 is TGTGTCAGCAGAACCGGACTAGCGGTACTTTACGAGCAGTACTTC.

About this clonotype itself: A much larger clonotype is one base distant, so this may be a read error. V gene TRBV11-1 combines with J gene TRBJ1-2; 7 nucleotides agree with TRBD1. Germline V gene lookup returns CDR1 SGHAT and CDR2 FQDESV (reference sequence). V lost 7 bases to trimming and J lost 4 bases; unmatched junction nucleotides: 12. CDR3 length: 15 residues. CDR3 nucleotides: TGTGCCAGCAACTTGACGGGGACAGTTTTCTATGGCTACACCTTC. It translates to CASNLTGTVFYGYTF.

V usage is TRBV25-1 and J usage is TRBJ2-2; 7 positions agree with TRBD1. The trim removed 3 bases at V and 1 base at J, leaving 5 bases unmatched. Germline-derived CDR1 and CDR2 are MGHDK and SYGVNS. There are 16 residues in the CDR3. The CDR3 loop reads CASSDLRTGNTGELFF. The CDR3 DNA sequence: TGTGCCAGCAGTGACCTAAGGACAGGGAACACCGGGGAGCTGTTTTTT. Full variable domain (remainder filled in from reference TRBV25-1 and TRBJ2-2): EADIYQTPRYLVIGTGKKITLECSQTMGHDKMYWYQQDPGMELHLIHYSYGVNSTEKGDLSSESTVSRIRTEHFPLTLESARPSHTSQYLCASSDLRTGNTGELFFGEGSRLTVL.

The chain is built from TRBV12-3 or TRBV12-4 and TRBJ1-5, with D unclear. The CDR3 totals 14 residues. V shed 7 bases and J shed 0 bases, with 10 bases lying between them. CDR3 sequence reads: CASTLDYSNQPQHF. The CDR3 nucleotides are TGTGCCAGCACATTAGATTATAGCAATCAGCCCCAGCATTTT.